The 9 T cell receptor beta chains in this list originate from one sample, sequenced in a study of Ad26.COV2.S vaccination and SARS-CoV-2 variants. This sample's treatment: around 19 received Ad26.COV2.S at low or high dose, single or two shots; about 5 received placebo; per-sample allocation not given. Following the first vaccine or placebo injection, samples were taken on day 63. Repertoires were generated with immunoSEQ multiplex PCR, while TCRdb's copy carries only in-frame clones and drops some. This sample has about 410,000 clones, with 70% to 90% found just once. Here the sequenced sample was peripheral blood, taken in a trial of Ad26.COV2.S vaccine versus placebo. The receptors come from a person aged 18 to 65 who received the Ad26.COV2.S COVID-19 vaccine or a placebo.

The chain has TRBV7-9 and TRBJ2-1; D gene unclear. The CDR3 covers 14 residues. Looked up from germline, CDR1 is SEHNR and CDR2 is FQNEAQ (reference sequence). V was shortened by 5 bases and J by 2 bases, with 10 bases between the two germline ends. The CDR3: CASSPVFPYNEQFF. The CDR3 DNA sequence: TGTGCCAGCAGCCCGGTGTTCCCCTACAATGAGCAGTTCTTC. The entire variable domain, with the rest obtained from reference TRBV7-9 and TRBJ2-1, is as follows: DTGVSQNPRHKITKRGQNVTFRCDPISEHNRLYWYRQTLGQGPEFLTYFQNEAQLEKSRLLSDRFSAERPKGSFSTLEIQRTEQGDSAMYLCASSPVFPYNEQFFGPGTRLTVL.

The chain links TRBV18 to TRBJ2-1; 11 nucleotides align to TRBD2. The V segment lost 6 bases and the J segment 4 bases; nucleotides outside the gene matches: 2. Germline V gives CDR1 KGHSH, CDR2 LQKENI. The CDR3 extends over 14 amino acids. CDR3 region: CASSPSGRYNEQFF. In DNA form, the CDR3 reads TGTGCCAGCTCGCCTAGCGGGAGGTACAATGAGCAGTTCTTC. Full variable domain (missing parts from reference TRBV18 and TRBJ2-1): NAGVMQNPRHLVRRRGQEARLRCSPMKGHSHVYWYRQLPEEGLKFMVYLQKENIIDESGMPKERFSAEFPKEGPSILRIQQVVRGDSAAYFCASSPSGRYNEQFFGPGTRLTVL.

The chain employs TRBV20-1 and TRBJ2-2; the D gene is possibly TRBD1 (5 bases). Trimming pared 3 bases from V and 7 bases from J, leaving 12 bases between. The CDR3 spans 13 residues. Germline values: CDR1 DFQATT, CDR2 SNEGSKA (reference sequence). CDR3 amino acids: CSASSGWDGELFF. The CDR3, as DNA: TGCAGTGCTAGTTCAGGGTGGGACGGGGAGCTGTTTTTT.

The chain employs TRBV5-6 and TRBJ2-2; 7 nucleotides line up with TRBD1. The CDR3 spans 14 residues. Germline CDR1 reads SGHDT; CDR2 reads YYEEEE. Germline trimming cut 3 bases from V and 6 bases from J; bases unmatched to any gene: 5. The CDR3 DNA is TGTGCCAGCAGCTACGGGACAGTCGCCGGGGAGCTGTTTTTT. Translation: CASSYGTVAGELFF. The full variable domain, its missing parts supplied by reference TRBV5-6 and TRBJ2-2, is DAGVTQSPTHLIKTRGQQVTLRCSPKSGHDTVSWYQQALGQGPQFIFQYYEEEERQRGNFPDRFSGHQFPNYSSELNVNALLLGDSALYLCASSYGTVAGELFFGEGSRLTVL.

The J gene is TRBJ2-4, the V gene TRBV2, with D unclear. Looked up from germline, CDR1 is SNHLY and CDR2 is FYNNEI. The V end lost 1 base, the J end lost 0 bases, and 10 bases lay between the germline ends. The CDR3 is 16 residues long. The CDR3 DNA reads TGTGCCAGCAGTGAAGGTGATCGGCTAGCCAAAAACATTCAGTACTTC. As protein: CASSEGDRLAKNIQYF.

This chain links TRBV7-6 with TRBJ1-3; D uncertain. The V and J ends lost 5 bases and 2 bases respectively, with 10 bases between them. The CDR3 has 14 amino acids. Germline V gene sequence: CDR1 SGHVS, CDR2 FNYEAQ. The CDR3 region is CASSPSETGNTIYF. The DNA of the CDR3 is TGTGCCAGCAGCCCCTCGGAGACTGGAAACACCATATATTTT.

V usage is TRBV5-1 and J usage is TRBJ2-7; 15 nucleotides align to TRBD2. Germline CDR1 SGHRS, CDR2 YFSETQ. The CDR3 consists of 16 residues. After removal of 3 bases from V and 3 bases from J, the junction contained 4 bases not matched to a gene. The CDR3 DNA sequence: TGCGCCAGCAGCTCGGGACTAGCGGGAGGCCGCTACGAGCAGTACTTC. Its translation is CASSSGLAGGRYEQYF.

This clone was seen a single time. The DNA of the CDR3 is TGTGCCAGCAGCTTGCCGGGACAGGGGGCAAGTGGGGCCAACGTCCTGACTTTC. As protein: CASSLPGQGASGANVLTF. The chain has TRBV7-6 and TRBJ2-6; TRBD1 matches at 12 bases. Germline V gene sequence: CDR1 SGHVS, CDR2 FNYEAQ. V gave up 3 bases and J gave up 3 bases; unmatched junction bases: 6. CDR3 size: 18 residues.

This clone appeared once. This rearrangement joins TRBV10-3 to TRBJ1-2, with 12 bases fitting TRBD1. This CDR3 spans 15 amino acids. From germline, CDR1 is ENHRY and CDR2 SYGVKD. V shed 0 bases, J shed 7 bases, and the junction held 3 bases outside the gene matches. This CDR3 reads CAISESRDRGPGYTF. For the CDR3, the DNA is TGTGCCATCAGTGAGTCCCGGGACAGGGGGCCTGGCTACACCTTC.